This T cell receptor (beta chain) was captured by sequencing in a study of graft-versus-host responses after intestinal transplantation. Study-wide background: Grafts were multivisceral, liver-intestinal, or isolated intestinal.

This CDR3 spans 18 amino acids. Trimming shortened V by 5 bases and J by 0 bases, and 20 bases separated the two germline ends. Looked up from germline, CDR1 is SGHNT and CDR2 is YENEEA. TCRdb's table, derived via immunoSEQ multiplex PCR, lists solely in-frame clones and lacks some. The table has approximately 76,000 clones, under 90% seen once; the top ten hold 0.39%. This clone was observed a handful of times. What it binds is unknown. Study-wide points: Circulating GvH clones peaking coincided with falling HvG clones soon after transplant.

The sequence came from a human donor who was the organ donor for an intestinal transplant. Material: unstimulated CD4+ T cells sorted from spleen or lymph node cells, obtained before transplant. V usage is TRBV11-3 and J usage is TRBJ1-5; perhaps TRBD1 as D (6 bases). The CDR3 bases are TGTGCCAGCAGCCCCGAGAGAGACAGGAGGTATAGCAATCAGCCCCAGCATTTT. Protein: CASSPERDRRYSNQPQHF.